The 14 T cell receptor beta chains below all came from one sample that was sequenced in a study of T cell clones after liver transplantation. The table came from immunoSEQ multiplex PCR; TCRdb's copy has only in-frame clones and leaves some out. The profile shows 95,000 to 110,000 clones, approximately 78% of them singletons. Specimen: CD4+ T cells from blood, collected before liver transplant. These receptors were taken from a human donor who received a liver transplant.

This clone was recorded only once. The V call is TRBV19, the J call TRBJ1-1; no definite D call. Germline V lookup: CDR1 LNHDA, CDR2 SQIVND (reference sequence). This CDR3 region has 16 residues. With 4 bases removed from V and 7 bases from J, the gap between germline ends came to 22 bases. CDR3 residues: CASSNYTRTRRNEAFF. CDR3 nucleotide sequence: TGTGCCAGTAGTAACTACACACGAACCCGGAGGAATGAAGCTTTCTTT. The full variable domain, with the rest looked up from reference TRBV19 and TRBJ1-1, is DGGITQSPKYLFRKEGQNVTLSCEQNLNHDAMYWYRQDPGQGLRLIYYSQIVNDFQKGDIAEGYSVSREKKESFPLTVTSAQKNPTAFYLCASSNYTRTRRNEAFFGQGTRLTVV.

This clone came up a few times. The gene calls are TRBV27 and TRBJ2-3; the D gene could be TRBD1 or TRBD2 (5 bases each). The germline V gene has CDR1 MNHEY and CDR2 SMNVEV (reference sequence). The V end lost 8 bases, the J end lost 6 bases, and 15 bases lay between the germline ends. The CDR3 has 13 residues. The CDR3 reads CASSRRGPDTQYF. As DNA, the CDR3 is TGTGCCAGCTCCCGACGGGGCCCGGATACGCAGTATTTT.

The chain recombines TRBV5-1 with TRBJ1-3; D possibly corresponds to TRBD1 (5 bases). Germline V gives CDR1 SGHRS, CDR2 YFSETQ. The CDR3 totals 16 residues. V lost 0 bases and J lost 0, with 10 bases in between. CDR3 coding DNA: TGCGCCAGCAGCTTGGGGCTGACAGCCTCTGGAAACACCATATATTTT. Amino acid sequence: CASSLGLTASGNTIYF.

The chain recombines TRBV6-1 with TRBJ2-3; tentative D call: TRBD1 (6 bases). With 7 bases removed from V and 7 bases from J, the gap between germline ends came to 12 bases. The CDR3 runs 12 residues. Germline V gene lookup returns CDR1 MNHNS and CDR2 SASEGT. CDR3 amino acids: CASKGTTYTQYF. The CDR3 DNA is TGTGCCAGCAAGGGGACAACCTATACGCAGTATTTT.

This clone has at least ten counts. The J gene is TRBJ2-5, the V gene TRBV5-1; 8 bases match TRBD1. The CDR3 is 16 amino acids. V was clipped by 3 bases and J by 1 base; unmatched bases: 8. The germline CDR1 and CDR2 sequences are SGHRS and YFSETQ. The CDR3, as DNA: TGCGCCAGCAGCTGGCCATGGACAGGGTTCCAAGAGACCCAGTACTTC. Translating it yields CASSWPWTGFQETQYF.

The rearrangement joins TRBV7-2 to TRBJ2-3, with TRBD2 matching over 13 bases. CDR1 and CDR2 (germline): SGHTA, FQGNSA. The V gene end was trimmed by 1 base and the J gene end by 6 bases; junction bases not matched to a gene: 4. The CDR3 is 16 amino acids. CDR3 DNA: TGTGCCAGCAGCTTAGGACTAGCGGGGGGCCGGGATACGCAGTATTTT. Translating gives CASSLGLAGGRDTQYF.

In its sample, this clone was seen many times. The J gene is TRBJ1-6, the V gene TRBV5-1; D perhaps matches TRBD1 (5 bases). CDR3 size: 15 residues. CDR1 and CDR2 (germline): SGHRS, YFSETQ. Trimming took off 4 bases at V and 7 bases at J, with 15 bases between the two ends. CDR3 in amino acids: CASSRSGTENSPLHF. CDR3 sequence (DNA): TGCGCCAGCAGCCGTTCCGGGACGGAGAATTCACCCCTCCACTTT.

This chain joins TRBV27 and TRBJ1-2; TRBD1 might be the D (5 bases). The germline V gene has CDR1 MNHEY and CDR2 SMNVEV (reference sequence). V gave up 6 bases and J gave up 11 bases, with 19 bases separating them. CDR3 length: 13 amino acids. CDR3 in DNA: TGTGCCAGCAGCTTGGGTCAGGGTACCCTATACACCTTC. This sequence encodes CASSLGQGTLYTF.

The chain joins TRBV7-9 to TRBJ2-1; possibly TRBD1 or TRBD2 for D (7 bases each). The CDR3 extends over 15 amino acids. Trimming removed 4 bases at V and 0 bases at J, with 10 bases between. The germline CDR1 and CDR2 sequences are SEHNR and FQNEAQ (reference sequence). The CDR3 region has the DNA TGTGCCAGCAGCTCCAGGGGGGGCTCCTACAATGAGCAGTTCTTC. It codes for CASSSRGGSYNEQFF.

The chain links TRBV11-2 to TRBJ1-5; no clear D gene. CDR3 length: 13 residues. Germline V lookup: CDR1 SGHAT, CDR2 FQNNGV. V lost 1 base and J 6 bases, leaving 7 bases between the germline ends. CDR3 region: CASSLAVGQPQHF. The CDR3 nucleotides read TGTGCCAGCAGCTTAGCAGTCGGTCAGCCCCAGCATTTT.

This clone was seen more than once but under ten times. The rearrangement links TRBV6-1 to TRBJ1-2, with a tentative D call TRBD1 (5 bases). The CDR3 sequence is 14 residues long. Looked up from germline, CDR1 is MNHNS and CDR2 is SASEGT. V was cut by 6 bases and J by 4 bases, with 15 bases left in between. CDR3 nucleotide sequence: TGTGCCAGCAGGACCCCCGGGACCCGCTATGGCTACACCTTC. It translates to CASRTPGTRYGYTF.

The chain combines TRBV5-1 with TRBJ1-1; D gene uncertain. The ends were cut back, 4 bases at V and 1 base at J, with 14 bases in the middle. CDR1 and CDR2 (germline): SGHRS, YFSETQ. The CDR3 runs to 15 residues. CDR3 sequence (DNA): TGCGCCAGCAGCCCGGAGATCTTAAAGAACACTGAAGCTTTCTTT. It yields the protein CASSPEILKNTEAFF.

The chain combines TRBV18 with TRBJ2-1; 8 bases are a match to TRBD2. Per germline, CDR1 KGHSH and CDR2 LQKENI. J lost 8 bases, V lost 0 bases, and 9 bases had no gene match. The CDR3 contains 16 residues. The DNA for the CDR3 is TGTGCCAGCTCACCACCGGGGCTCAGCGGGAGCTATGAGCAGTTCTTC. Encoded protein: CASSPPGLSGSYEQFF. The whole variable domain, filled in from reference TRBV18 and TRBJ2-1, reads NAGVMQNPRHLVRRRGQEARLRCSPMKGHSHVYWYRQLPEEGLKFMVYLQKENIIDESGMPKERFSAEFPKEGPSILRIQQVVRGDSAAYFCASSPPGLSGSYEQFFGPGTRLTVL.

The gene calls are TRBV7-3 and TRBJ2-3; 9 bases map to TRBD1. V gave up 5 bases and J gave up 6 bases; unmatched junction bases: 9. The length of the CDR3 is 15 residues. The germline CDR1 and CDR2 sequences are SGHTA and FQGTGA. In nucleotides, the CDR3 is TGTGCCAGCAGCGCCGGGACAGGGTACGGTGATACGCAGTATTTT. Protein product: CASSAGTGYGDTQYF.